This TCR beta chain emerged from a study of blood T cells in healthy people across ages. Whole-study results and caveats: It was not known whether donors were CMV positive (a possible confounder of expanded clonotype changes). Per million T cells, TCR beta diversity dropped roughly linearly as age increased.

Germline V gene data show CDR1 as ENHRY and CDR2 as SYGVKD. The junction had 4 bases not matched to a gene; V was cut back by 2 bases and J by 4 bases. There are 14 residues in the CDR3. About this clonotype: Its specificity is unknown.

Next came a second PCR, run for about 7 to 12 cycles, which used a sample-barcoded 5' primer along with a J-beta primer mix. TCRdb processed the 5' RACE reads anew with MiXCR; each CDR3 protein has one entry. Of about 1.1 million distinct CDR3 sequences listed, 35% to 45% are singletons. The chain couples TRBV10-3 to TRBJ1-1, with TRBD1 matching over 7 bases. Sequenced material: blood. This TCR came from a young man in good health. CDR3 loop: CAISEPTGSTEAFF. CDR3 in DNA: TGTGCCATCAGTGAGCCGACAGGGTCCACTGAAGCTTTCTTT.